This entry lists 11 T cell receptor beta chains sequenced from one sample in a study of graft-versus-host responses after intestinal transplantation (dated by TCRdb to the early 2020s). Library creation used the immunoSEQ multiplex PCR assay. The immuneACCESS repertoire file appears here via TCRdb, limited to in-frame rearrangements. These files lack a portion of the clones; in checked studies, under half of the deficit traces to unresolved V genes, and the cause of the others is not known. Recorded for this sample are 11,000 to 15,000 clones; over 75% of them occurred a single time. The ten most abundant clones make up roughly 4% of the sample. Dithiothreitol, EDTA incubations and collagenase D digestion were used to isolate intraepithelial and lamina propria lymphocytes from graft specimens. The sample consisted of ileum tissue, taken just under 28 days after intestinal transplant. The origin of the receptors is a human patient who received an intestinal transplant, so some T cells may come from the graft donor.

The CDR3 sequence is CASSPSGANEKLFF. Here the CDR3 DNA reads TGCGCCAGCAGCCCTAGTGGTGCTAATGAAAAACTGTTTTTT. The chain is built from TRBV5-1 and TRBJ1-4; D gene unclear. Deletions cut 4 bases from V and 3 bases from J, with 10 bases between. The germline CDR1 and CDR2 sequences are SGHRS and YFSETQ. This CDR3 spans 14 amino acids.

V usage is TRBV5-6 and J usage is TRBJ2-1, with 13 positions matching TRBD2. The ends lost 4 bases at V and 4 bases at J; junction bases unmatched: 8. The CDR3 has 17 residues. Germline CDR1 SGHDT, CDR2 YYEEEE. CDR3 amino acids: CASSPGTSGALYNEQFF. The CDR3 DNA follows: TGTGCCAGCAGCCCGGGGACTAGCGGGGCATTATACAATGAGCAGTTCTTC.

Here the CDR3 DNA reads TGTGCCAGTAGTGAACGGTTGAATTCACCCCTCCACTTT. This translates into CASSERLNSPLHF. The chain joins TRBV19 to TRBJ1-6; D remains unclear. CDR3 size: 13 residues. Germline-derived CDR1 and CDR2 are LNHDA and SQIVND (reference sequence). V lost 5 bases, J lost 7 bases, and 9 bases lay in between.

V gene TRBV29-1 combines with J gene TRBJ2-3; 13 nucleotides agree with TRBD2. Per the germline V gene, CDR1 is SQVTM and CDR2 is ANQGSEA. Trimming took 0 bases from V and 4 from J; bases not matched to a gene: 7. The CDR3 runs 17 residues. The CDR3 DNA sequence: TGCAGCGTTGAAGAAACTAGCGGGGGGGCCGCCCCAGATACGCAGTATTTT. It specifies CSVEETSGGAAPDTQYF.

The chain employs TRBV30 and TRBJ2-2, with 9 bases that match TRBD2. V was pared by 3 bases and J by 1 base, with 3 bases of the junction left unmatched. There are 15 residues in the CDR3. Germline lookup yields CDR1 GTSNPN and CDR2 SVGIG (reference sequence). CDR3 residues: CAWRELAGNTGELFF. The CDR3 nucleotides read TGTGCCTGGAGGGAACTAGCGGGGAACACCGGGGAGCTGTTTTTT.

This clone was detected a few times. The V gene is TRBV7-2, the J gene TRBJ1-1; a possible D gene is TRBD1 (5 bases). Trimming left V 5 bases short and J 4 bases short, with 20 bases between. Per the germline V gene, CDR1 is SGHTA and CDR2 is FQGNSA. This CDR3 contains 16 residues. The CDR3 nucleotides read TGTGCCAGCAGCCCGGACTGGGGGGGAGTAATCACTGAAGCTTTCTTT. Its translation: CASSPDWGGVITEAFF.

The CDR3 DNA sequence: TGTGCCAGCAGTTTATCTGTTTCTAGCGGGGGGAGTTACAATGAGCAGTTCTTC. Its protein product is CASSLSVSSGGSYNEQFF. V gene TRBV27 combines with J gene TRBJ2-1; 11 nucleotides match TRBD2. With V trimmed by 0 bases and J by 4 bases, 8 bases remained unmatched. This CDR3 contains 18 residues. Germline assignment: CDR1 MNHEY and CDR2 SMNVEV (reference sequence).

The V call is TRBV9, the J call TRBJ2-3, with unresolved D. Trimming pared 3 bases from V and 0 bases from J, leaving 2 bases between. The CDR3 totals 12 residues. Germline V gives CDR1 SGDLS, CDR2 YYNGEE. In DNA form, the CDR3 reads TGTGCCAGCAGCGCTAGCACAGATACGCAGTATTTT. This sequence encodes CASSASTDTQYF.

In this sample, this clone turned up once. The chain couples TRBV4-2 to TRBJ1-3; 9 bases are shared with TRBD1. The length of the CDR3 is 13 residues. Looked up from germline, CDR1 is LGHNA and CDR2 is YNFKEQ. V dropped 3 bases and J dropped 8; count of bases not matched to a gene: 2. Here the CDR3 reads CASSQRQGDTIYF. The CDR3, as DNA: TGTGCCAGCAGCCAGAGACAGGGGGACACCATATATTTT.

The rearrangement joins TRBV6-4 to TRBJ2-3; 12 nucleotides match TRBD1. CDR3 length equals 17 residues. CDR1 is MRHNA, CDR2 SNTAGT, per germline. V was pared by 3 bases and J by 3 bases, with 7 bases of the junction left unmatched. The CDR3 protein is CASSEHGTGGWTDTQYF. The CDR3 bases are TGTGCCAGCAGTGAACACGGGACAGGGGGCTGGACAGATACGCAGTATTTT.

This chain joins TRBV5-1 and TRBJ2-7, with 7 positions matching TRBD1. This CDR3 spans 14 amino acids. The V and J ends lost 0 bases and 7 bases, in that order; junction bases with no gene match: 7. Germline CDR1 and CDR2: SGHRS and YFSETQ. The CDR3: CASSLGKWTGEQYF. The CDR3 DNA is TGCGCCAGCAGCTTGGGGAAATGGACAGGAGAGCAGTACTTC.